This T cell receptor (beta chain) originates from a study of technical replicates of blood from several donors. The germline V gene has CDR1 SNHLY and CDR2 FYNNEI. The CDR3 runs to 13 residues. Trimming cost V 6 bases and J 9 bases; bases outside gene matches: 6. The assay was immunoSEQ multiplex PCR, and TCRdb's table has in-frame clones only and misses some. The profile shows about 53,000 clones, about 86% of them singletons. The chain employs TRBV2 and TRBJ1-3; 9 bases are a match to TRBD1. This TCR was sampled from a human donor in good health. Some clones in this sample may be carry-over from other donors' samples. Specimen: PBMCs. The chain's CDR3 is CASSRDRVGTIYF. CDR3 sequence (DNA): TGTGCCAGCAGCCGGGACAGGGTAGGCACCATATATTTT.